The clone carrying this T cell receptor (beta chain) has ten or more counts. What it binds is not known. MiXCR, applied by TCRdb to the RT-PCR reads, yields one record per CDR3 protein. The data contain 500,000 to 600,000 distinct CDR3 sequences, about 7.6% of them singletons. These data originate in a study of response to subunit inactivated influenza vaccine. Study outcomes and limitations: Each seasonal influenza vaccination recruits few new T cells, the authors suggested.

In germline, CDR1 is MGHDK, CDR2 SYGVNS. The CDR3 is 14 amino acids. The V end lost 7 bases, the J end lost 4 bases, and 13 bases lay between the germline ends. The input for sequencing was PBMCs from blood, taken around 2 years after vaccination. V and J are TRBV25-1 and TRBJ1-4, with D possibly being TRBD1 (5 bases). This clonotype was obtained from a man aged 50-75 years who received an inactivated influenza vaccine. The chain's CDR3 is CASKETALNEKLFF. CDR3 sequence (DNA): TGTGCCAGCAAAGAGACAGCCCTTAATGAAAAACTGTTTTTT.